This TCR beta chain was profiled in a study of T cell responses to AZD1222 COVID-19 vaccine (dated by TCRdb to 2020 to 2023). The study in broad terms: AZD1222 recipients with second doses at about 4 weeks or about 12 weeks were pooled, because spike-specific TCR depth and breadth did not differ between schedules. A total of approximately 240 trial participants underwent TCR sequencing, of whom 200 to 220 received two doses of AZD1222 and around 25 received two doses of the MenACWY control vaccine. Trial participants were enrolled into age subgroups of 18-55, 56-69 and 70-plus years, which contained 148, 28 and 57 TCR-sequenced participants, respectively.

The investigation overall reported the following: Only five or six AZD1222 recipients were SARS-CoV-2 seropositive at baseline, limiting conclusions about previously exposed vaccinees. The 56-69-year group was small, and its depth increase did not reach significance, likely because of low power. After two AZD1222 doses, both the breadth and the depth of spike-specific TCRs were significantly higher than at day 0 and than in MenACWY recipients. Vaccine-associated CD4 TCRs spanned the whole spike protein, with dominant responses in regions 160-218 and 743-854. Participants were mostly white British, with more females than males. The authors suggested clonal diversity may have been underestimated. No day 14 peak-response samples were available, so repertoires were characterized only after the peak T cell response. Reportedly, almost half of the unique spike-specific TCRs recognized epitopes lying outside the regions that are mutated in the B.1.351 and B.1.1.7 variants.

A distance of 18 bases separates the germline ends of V and J, which lose 3 bases and 7 bases respectively. CDR1 is given as LGHNA and CDR2 as YNFKEQ, both from the germline V gene. The CDR3 goes from the cysteine to the phenylalanine over 15 residues. Solely the CDR3 DNA is kept, with 45 bases framed from the first base. A note on this clone: The specificity of this receptor is unknown. The sample holds no much larger clone one base away, and base qualities are not on file.

The CDR3 regions of human TCRbeta chains were subjected to immunosequencing. From the authors' description of their analysis: TCRs in the repertoires were matched against a reference library of SARS-CoV-2-specific TCRs that had been generated with the MIRA antigen-specificity platform. Breadth was defined as the fraction of unique TCRs that were SARS-CoV-2-associated. Depth was defined as the fraction of total T cells that were SARS-CoV-2-associated. Using the MIRA data, every spike-specific TCR was mapped to the spike region that the TCR reacted to and assigned to either a CD4 or a CD8 class. Log10-transformed breadth and depth values were compared by one-way ANOVA with Sidak's multiple comparisons tests. Drawn from immuneACCESS, this table holds only the in-frame rearrangements with V and J called that TCRdb kept. Clones are partly lost; checked studies trace under half to an unresolved V gene and leave the rest unexplained. V, J and clone size are those of that table, while D and trimming were read from the DNA. Within this sample are 130,000 to 150,000 clones, with under 95% of them counted one time only. 5.2% of the sample comes from the top ten.

The sample's time point label, in plain terms: baseline before first vaccination. Vaccinee samples were obtained from the UK trials COV001 and COV002, which included a single-blind randomized controlled phase 2/3 trial of AZD1222 (ChAdOx1 nCoV-19) in healthy adults. Trial participant PBMC samples were collected at day 0 and day 28 after the second dose for TCRbeta chain sequencing. The material was peripheral blood, obtained on day 0 of AZD1222 vaccination. The chain couples TRBV4-2 to TRBJ1-2; TRBD1 is possibly the D segment (5 matching bases). This TCR was recovered from an adult in good health. In nucleotides, the sequence is TGTGCCAGCAGCCAGGTTTCGGGCAGGGCGATTGGCTACACCTTC. It translates as CASSQVSGRAIGYTF.